This T cell receptor (beta chain) was documented in a study of control samples from healthy donors and cancer patients. The CDR3 sequence is 14 residues long. Germline V lookup: CDR1 MNHEY, CDR2 SVGAGI. Trimming shortened V by 5 bases and J by 2 bases, and 12 bases separated the two germline ends. Generated by immunoSEQ multiplex PCR, the TCRdb table keeps only in-frame clones and is missing some. The sample holds around 31,000 clones; 94% are singletons and the top ten take about 6.2%. Source material: blood. This rearrangement joins TRBV6-5 to TRBJ1-1; D perhaps matches TRBD1 (6 bases). The receptor was isolated from a man aged 60 to 75 in good health. CDR3: CASSITGGNTEAFF. The CDR3 DNA sequence: TGTGCCAGCAGTATCACGGGGGGCAACACTGAAGCTTTCTTT.